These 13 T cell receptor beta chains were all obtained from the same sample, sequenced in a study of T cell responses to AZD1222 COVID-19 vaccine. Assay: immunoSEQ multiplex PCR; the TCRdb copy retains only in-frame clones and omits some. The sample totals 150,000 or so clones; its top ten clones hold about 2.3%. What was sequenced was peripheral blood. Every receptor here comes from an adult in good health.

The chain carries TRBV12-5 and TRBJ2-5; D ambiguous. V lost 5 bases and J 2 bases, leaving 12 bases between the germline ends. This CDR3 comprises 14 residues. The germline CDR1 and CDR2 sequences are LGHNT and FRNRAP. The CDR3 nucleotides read TGTGCTAGTGGTCTGAGCCCGGCACAAGAGACCCAGTACTTC. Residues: CASGLSPAQETQYF.

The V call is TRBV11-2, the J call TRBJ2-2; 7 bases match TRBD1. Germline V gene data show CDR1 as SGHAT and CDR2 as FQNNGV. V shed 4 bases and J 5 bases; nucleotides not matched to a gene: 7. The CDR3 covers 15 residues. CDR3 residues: CASSSTGVGTGELFF. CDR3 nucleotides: TGTGCCAGCAGCTCTACAGGGGTGGGGACCGGGGAGCTGTTTTTT.

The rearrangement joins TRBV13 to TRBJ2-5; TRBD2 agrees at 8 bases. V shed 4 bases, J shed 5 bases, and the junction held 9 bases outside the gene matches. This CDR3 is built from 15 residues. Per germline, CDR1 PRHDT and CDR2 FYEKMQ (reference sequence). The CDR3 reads CASSSRTSTGETQYF. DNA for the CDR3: TGTGCCAGCAGCTCACGGACTAGCACTGGGGAGACCCAGTACTTC.

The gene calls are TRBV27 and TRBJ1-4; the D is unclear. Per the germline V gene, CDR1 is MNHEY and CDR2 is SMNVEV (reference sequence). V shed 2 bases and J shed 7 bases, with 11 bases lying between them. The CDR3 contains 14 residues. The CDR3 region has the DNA TGTGCCAGCAGTTTACAGGTCGGGAGTGAAAAACTGTTTTTT. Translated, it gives CASSLQVGSEKLFF.

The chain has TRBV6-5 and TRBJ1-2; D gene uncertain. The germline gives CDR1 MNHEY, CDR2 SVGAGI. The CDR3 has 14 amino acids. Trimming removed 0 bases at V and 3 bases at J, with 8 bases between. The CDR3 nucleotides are TGTGCCAGCAGTTACTCCCCAGAGCACTATGGCTACACCTTC. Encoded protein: CASSYSPEHYGYTF.

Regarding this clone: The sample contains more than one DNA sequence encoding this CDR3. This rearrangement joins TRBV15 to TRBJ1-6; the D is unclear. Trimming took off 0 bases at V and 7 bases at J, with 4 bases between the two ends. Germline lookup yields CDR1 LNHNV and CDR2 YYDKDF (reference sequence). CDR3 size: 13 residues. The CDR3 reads CATSRDKNSPLHF. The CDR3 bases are TGTGCCACCAGCAGAGATAAAAATTCACCCCTCCACTTT.

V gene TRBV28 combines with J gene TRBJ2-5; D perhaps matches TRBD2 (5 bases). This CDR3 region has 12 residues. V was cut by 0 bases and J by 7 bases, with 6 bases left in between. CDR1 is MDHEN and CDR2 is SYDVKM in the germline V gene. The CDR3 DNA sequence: TGTGCCAGCAGTTTATGGGCGGGGACCCAGTACTTC. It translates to CASSLWAGTQYF.

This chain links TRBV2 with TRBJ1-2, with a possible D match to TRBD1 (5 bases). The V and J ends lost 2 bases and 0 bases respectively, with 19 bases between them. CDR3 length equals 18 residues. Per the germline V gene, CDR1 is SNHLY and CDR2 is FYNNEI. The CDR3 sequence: CASSEPQDQDPSNYGYTF. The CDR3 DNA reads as TGTGCCAGCAGTGAACCACAGGACCAGGACCCATCTAACTATGGCTACACCTTC.

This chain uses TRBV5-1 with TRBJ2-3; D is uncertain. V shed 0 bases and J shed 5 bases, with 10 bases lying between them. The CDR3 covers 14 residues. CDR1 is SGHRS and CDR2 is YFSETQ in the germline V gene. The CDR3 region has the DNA TGCGCCAGCAGCTTGGCCGGTTTCCAAGATACGCAGTATTTT. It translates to CASSLAGFQDTQYF. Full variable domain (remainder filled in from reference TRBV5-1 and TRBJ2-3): KAGVTQTPRYLIKTRGQQVTLSCSPISGHRSVSWYQQTPGQGLQFLFEYFSETQRNKGNFPGRFSGRQFSNSRSEMNVSTLELGDSALYLCASSLAGFQDTQYFGPGTRLTVL.

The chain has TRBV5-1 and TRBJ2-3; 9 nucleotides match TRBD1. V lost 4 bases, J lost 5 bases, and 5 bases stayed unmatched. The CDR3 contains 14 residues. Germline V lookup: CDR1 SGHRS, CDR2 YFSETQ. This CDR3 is CASSQTGGKDTQYF. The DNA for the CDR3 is TGCGCCAGCAGCCAGACAGGGGGAAAAGATACGCAGTATTTT.

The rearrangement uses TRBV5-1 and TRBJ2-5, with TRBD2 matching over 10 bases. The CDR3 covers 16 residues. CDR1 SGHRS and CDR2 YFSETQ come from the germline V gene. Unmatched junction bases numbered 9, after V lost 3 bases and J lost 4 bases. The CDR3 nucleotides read TGCGCCAGCAGCTACTCGAGCGGGGGGGCGAGAGAGACCCAGTACTTC. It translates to CASSYSSGGARETQYF.

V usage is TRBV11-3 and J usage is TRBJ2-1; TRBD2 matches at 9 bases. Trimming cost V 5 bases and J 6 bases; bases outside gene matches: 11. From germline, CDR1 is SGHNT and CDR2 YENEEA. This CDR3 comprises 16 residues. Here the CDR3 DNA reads TGTGCCAGCAGCCCCCTGCGCGGGGGGGGGATCAATGAGCAGTTCTTC. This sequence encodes CASSPLRGGGINEQFF. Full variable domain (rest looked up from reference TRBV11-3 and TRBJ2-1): EAGVVQSPRYKIIEKKQPVAFWCNPISGHNTLYWYLQNLGQGPELLIRYENEEAVDDSQLPKDRFSAERLKGVDSTLKIQPAELGDSAVYLCASSPLRGGGINEQFFGPGTRLTVL.

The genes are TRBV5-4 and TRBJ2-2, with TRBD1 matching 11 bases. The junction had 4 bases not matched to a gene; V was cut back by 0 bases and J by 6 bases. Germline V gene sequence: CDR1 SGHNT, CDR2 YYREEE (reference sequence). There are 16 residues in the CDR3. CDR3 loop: CASSLGDRGLSGELFF. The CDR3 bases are TGTGCCAGCAGCTTGGGGGACAGGGGGTTGTCCGGGGAGCTGTTTTTT.